A single sample gave rise to the 5 T cell receptor beta chains below, sequenced in a study of T cell repertoires in cytomegalovirus infection. TCRdb fed the reads into MiXCR, producing one record per CDR3 protein. The sample consists of about 320,000 distinct CDR3 sequences, 8% to 9.5% of them appearing once. The sequenced sample was PBMCs. The receptors stem from a human donor in good health (CMV status not recorded). Some clones in this sample may be carry-over from other donors' samples.

This sequence joins TRBV5-6 and TRBJ2-1; either TRBD1 or TRBD2 may supply D (5 bases each). CDR1 and CDR2 from the germline V gene are SGHDT and YYEEEE. V was shortened by 0 bases and J by 2 bases, with 9 bases between the two germline ends. The CDR3 consists of 15 residues. The CDR3 region has the DNA TGTGCCAGCAGCTTGGGAGGGGATACCTACAATGAGCAGTTCTTC. Protein: CASSLGGDTYNEQFF.

This clonotype was counted at least ten times. The rearrangement links TRBV7-2 to TRBJ2-7; D is unresolved. The CDR3 is 13 residues long. V dropped 1 base and J dropped 4 bases, with 8 bases sitting between them. CDR1 and CDR2 (germline): SGHTA, FQGNSA. CDR3 loop: CASSLEGQYEQYF. The CDR3 DNA reads as TGTGCCAGCAGCTTAGAAGGCCAGTACGAGCAGTACTTC.

This clonotype appeared many times. The chain carries TRBV7-2 and TRBJ2-2; D not resolved. Germline V lookup: CDR1 SGHTA, CDR2 FQGNSA. The CDR3 contains 14 residues. Trimming removed 5 bases from V and 3 bases from J, with 10 bases in between. CDR3 in DNA: TGTGCCAGCAGCACCTTACCCTACACCGGGGAGCTGTTTTTT. This encodes CASSTLPYTGELFF.

This clonotype was seen at least ten times. This rearrangement joins TRBV7-6 to TRBJ2-1; a possible D gene is TRBD1 (5 bases). The V and J ends lost 1 base and 2 bases respectively, with 21 bases between them. Germline CDR1 and CDR2: SGHVS and FNYEAQ. The CDR3 runs 19 residues. The CDR3 sequence is CASSLGGEGDLGPYNEQFF. DNA of the CDR3: TGTGCCAGCAGCTTAGGGGGCGAAGGAGACCTAGGCCCCTACAATGAGCAGTTCTTC. Full variable domain (missing parts from reference TRBV7-6 and TRBJ2-1): GAGVSQSPRYKVTKRGQDVALRCDPISGHVSLYWYRQALGQGPEFLTYFNYEAQQDKSGLPNDRFSAERPEGSISTLTIQRTEQRDSAMYRCASSLGGEGDLGPYNEQFFGPGTRLTVL.

This clonotype was recorded a few times. The chain employs TRBV27 and TRBJ2-5; 9 nucleotides match TRBD2. The germline V gene has CDR1 MNHEY and CDR2 SMNVEV (reference sequence). CDR3 length equals 15 residues. Trimming cost V 6 bases and J 3 bases; bases outside gene matches: 8. The CDR3: CASSPLSGGKETQYF. CDR3 nucleotide sequence: TGTGCCAGCAGCCCCCTTAGCGGGGGAAAAGAGACCCAGTACTTC.